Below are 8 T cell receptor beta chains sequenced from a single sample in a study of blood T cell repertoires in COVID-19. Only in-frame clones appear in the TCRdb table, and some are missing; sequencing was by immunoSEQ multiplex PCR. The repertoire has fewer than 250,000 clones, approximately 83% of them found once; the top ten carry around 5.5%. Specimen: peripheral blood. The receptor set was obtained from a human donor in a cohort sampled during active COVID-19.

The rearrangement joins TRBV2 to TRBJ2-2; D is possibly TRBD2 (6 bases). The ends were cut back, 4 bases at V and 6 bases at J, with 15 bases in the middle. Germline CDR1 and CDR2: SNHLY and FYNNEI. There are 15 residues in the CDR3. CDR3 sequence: CASSGRGSLAGELFF. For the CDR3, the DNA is TGTGCCAGCAGTGGACGGGGGTCTTTGGCCGGGGAGCTGTTTTTT.

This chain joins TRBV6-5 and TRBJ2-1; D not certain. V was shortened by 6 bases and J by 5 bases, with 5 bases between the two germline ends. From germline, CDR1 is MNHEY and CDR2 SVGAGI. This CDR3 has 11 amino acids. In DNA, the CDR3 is TGTGCCAGCAGCCTAGACAATGAGCAGTTCTTC. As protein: CASSLDNEQFF.

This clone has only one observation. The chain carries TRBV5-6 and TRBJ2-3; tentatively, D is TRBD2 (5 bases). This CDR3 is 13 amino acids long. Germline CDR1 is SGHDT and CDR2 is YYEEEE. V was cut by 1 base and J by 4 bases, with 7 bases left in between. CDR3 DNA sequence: TGTGCCAGCAGCTTGCCGGGGTCAGATACGCAGTATTTT. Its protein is CASSLPGSDTQYF.

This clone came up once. As DNA, the CDR3 is TGTGCCAGCAGCGCCCAAAACACCGGGGAGCTGTTTTTT. Translating gives CASSAQNTGELFF. The rearrangement uses TRBV9 and TRBJ2-2; D is ambiguous. Deletions cut 3 bases from V and 2 bases from J, with 5 bases between. From germline, CDR1 is SGDLS and CDR2 YYNGEE. This CDR3 region has 13 residues.

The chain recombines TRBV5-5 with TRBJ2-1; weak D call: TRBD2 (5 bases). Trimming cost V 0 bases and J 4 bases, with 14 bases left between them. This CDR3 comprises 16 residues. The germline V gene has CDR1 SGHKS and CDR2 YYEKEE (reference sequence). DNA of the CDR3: TGTGCCAGCAGCTTGGATTCGCGGGCCCGATACAATGAGCAGTTCTTC. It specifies CASSLDSRARYNEQFF.

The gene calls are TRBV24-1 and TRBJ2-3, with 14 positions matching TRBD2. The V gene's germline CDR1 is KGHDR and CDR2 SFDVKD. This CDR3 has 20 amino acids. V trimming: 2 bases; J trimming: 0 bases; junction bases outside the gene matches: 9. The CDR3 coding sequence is TGTGCCACCAGTGATTGGAAGGGACTAGCGGGAGAGATTAGCACAGATACGCAGTATTTT. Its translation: CATSDWKGLAGEISTDTQYF.

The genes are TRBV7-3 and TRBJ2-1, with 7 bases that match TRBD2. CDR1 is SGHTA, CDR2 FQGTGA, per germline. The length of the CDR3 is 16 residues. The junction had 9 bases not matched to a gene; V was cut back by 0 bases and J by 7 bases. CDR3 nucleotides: TGTGCCAGCAGCTTAACAGAGCGGGGTGCGGGAAATGAGCAGTTCTTC. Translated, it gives CASSLTERGAGNEQFF.

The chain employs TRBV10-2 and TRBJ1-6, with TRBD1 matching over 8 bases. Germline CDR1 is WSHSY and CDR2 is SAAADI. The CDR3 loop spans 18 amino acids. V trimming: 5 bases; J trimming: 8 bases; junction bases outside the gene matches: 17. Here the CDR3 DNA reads TGCGCCAGCAGTCTTACACAGGGGCGGGACAGGCTTGATTCACCCCTCCACTTT. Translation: CASSLTQGRDRLDSPLHF.